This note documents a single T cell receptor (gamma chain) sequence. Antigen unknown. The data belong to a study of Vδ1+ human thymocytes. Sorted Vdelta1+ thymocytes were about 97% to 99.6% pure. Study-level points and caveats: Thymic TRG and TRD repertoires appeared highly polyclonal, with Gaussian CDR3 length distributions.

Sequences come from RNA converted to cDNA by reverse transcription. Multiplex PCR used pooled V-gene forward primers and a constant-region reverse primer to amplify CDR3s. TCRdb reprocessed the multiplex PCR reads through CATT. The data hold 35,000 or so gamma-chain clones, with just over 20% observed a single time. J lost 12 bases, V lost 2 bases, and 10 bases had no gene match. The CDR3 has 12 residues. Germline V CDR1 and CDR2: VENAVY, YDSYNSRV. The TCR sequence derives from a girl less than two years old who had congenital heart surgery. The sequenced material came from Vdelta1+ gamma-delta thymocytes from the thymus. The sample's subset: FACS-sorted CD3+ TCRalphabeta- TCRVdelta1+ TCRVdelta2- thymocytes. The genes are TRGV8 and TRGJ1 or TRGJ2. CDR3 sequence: CATWDISNVKLF. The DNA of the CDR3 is TGTGCCACCTGGGATATCTCTAATGTGAAACTCTTT.